The rows below give T cell receptor beta chains drawn from one sample of a study of cytomegalovirus exposure and HLA in healthy donors. Data came from immunoSEQ multiplex PCR; TCRdb stores just in-frame clones and leaves some out. The sample holds 300,000 or so clones, over 75% seen once. The specimen sequenced was PBMCs. These receptor sequences come from a man younger than 40 in good health and CMV-seronegative. CDR3s include the opening cysteine and the closing phenylalanine or tryptophan. Fields, in order: clone size, D gene, V gene, J gene, CDR3 DNA, CDR3 protein. The D gene is left open where the match is weak. Clone size is shown for a subset of rows, as once, few, many or a class of expanded clone.

clone_size: .
d_call: .
v_call: TRBV7-2
j_call: TRBJ1-1
cdr3_nt: TGTGCCAGCAGCTCGCCGCAGGGCCTGCTGAACACTGAAGCTTTCTTT
cdr3_aa: CASSSPQGLLNTEAFF

clone_size: .
d_call: .
v_call: TRBV5-4
j_call: TRBJ1-2
cdr3_nt: TGTGCCAGCAGCTTGCTTTATTCTATAAAGACAGGAAACTATGGCTACACCTTC
cdr3_aa: CASSLLYSIKTGNYGYTF

clone_size: .
d_call: .
v_call: TRBV7-2
j_call: TRBJ1-2
cdr3_nt: TGTGCCAGCAGCCCCAGACAGGCTTACTATGGCTACACCTTC
cdr3_aa: CASSPRQAYYGYTF

clone_size: .
d_call: .
v_call: TRBV5-4
j_call: TRBJ1-1
cdr3_nt: TGTGCCAGCAGCTTCTCAGGGGTGAACACTGAAGCTTTCTTT
cdr3_aa: CASSFSGVNTEAFF

clone_size: .
d_call: TRBD1
v_call: TRBV6-5
j_call: TRBJ1-4
cdr3_nt: TGTGCCAGCAGCACCGGGACAGGGGAAGAAAAACTGTTTTTT
cdr3_aa: CASSTGTGEEKLFF

clone_size: .
d_call: .
v_call: TRBV9
j_call: TRBJ1-2
cdr3_nt: TGTGCCAGCAGCGCCCGGACTTACGGCTACACCTTC
cdr3_aa: CASSARTYGYTF

clone_size: .
d_call: TRBD1
v_call: TRBV5-4
j_call: TRBJ2-6
cdr3_nt: TGTGCCAGCAGCATAAAGACAGGGGGCGGTGGGGCCAACGTCCTGACTTTC
cdr3_aa: CASSIKTGGGGANVLTF

clone_size: .
d_call: TRBD1
v_call: TRBV12-5
j_call: TRBJ1-5
cdr3_nt: TGTGCTAGTGGCCGGGGACAGGGGACAAGCAATCAGCCCCAGCATTTT
cdr3_aa: CASGRGQGTSNQPQHF

clone_size: few
d_call: .
v_call: TRBV7-8
j_call: TRBJ2-7
cdr3_nt: TGTGCCAGCAGCTTAGGGCGGGGTCCCTCCTACGAGCAGTACTTC
cdr3_aa: CASSLGRGPSYEQYF

clone_size: .
d_call: .
v_call: TRBV9
j_call: TRBJ2-7
cdr3_nt: TGTGCCAGCAGCGTAGGGAACAGACTACCCTACGAGCAGTACTTC
cdr3_aa: CASSVGNRLPYEQYF

clone_size: .
d_call: TRBD1
v_call: TRBV6-5
j_call: TRBJ1-6
cdr3_nt: TGTGCCAGCAGTTACGGGGTGGGACAGGGGATTTCACCCCTCCACTTT
cdr3_aa: CASSYGVGQGISPLHF

clone_size: .
d_call: .
v_call: TRBV5-1
j_call: TRBJ1-2
cdr3_nt: TGCGCCAGCAGCTTGGCCGCAGGGGCTGCCTATGGCTACACCTTC
cdr3_aa: CASSLAAGAAYGYTF

clone_size: .
d_call: .
v_call: TRBV5-1
j_call: TRBJ1-3
cdr3_nt: TGCGCCAGCAGCTTGGCAGGTCCGCCTGGAAACACCATATATTTT
cdr3_aa: CASSLAGPPGNTIYF

clone_size: .
d_call: .
v_call: TRBV19
j_call: TRBJ2-6
cdr3_nt: TGTGCCAGTAGTAGGGCAGGGGGGGCCAACGTCCTGACTTTC
cdr3_aa: CASSRAGGANVLTF

clone_size: .
d_call: TRBD1
v_call: TRBV19
j_call: TRBJ2-7
cdr3_nt: TGTGCCAGTAGTACGACAGGGACATACGAGCAGTACTTC
cdr3_aa: CASSTTGTYEQYF

clone_size: .
d_call: .
v_call: TRBV30
j_call: TRBJ1-1
cdr3_nt: TGTGCTTACGCCAGGCTCAGTGAAGCTTTCTTT
cdr3_aa: CAYARLSEAFF

clone_size: .
d_call: .
v_call: TRBV27
j_call: TRBJ2-6
cdr3_nt: TGTGCCAGCAGAGCTACAGGGATCCACGTCCTGACTTTC
cdr3_aa: CASRATGIHVLTF

clone_size: .
d_call: .
v_call: TRBV4-3
j_call: TRBJ1-1
cdr3_nt: TGCGCCAGCAGCCAAGACAGACTTGGGAACACTGAAGCTTTCTTT
cdr3_aa: CASSQDRLGNTEAFF

clone_size: .
d_call: TRBD1
v_call: TRBV2
j_call: TRBJ2-4
cdr3_nt: TGTGCCAGCAGTGAAGCGAGGGACAGGGTGGTCAAAAACATTCAGTACTTC
cdr3_aa: CASSEARDRVVKNIQYF

clone_size: .
d_call: TRBD1
v_call: TRBV11-2
j_call: TRBJ1-1
cdr3_nt: TGTGCCAGCAGCTTAGAACAGGGGAGGAACACTGAAGCTTTCTTT
cdr3_aa: CASSLEQGRNTEAFF

clone_size: .
d_call: .
v_call: TRBV4-1
j_call: TRBJ1-2
cdr3_nt: TGCGCCAGCAGCCAGAATTCCCTAAACTATGGCTACACCTTC
cdr3_aa: CASSQNSLNYGYTF

clone_size: .
d_call: .
v_call: TRBV7-2
j_call: TRBJ1-5
cdr3_nt: TGTGCCAGCAGCAAGAATAAGCTAAATCAGCCCCAGCATTTT
cdr3_aa: CASSKNKLNQPQHF

clone_size: .
d_call: TRBD2
v_call: TRBV29-1
j_call: TRBJ2-5
cdr3_nt: TGCAGCGTTGAACTAGCGGGGGGCTTGGCCCAGTACTTC
cdr3_aa: CSVELAGGLAQYF

clone_size: .
d_call: .
v_call: TRBV4-1
j_call: TRBJ2-3
cdr3_nt: TGCGCCAGCAGCCAAGTTAGAGAGGGCTCTAGCACAGATACGCAGTATTTT
cdr3_aa: CASSQVREGSSTDTQYF

clone_size: .
d_call: .
v_call: TRBV2
j_call: TRBJ2-1
cdr3_nt: TGTGCCAGCCATCGTGCAGGAGGCTACAATGAGCAGTTCTTC
cdr3_aa: CASHRAGGYNEQFF

clone_size: .
d_call: .
v_call: TRBV6-5
j_call: TRBJ2-7
cdr3_nt: TGTGCCAGCAGTTCCGTCGTGTCTCCCTACGAGCAGTACTTC
cdr3_aa: CASSSVVSPYEQYF

clone_size: .
d_call: TRBD2
v_call: TRBV5-1
j_call: TRBJ2-1
cdr3_nt: TGCGCCAGCAGCTTTGGACGGACTAGCGGGGGGTGGAATGAGCAGTTCTTC
cdr3_aa: CASSFGRTSGGWNEQFF

clone_size: .
d_call: TRBD2
v_call: TRBV5-6
j_call: TRBJ2-7
cdr3_nt: TGTGCCAGCAGCTCCTGGACTAGCGGGGACTCCTACGAGCAGTACTTC
cdr3_aa: CASSSWTSGDSYEQYF

clone_size: .
d_call: .
v_call: TRBV6-5
j_call: TRBJ1-2
cdr3_nt: TGTGCCAGCACCACGGGAGGGCCCTCCCCGTACACCTTC
cdr3_aa: CASTTGGPSPYTF

clone_size: .
d_call: .
v_call: TRBV11-2
j_call: TRBJ1-6
cdr3_nt: TGTGCCAGCAGCTCCAGCGGGGGTTCACCCCTCCACTTT
cdr3_aa: CASSSSGGSPLHF